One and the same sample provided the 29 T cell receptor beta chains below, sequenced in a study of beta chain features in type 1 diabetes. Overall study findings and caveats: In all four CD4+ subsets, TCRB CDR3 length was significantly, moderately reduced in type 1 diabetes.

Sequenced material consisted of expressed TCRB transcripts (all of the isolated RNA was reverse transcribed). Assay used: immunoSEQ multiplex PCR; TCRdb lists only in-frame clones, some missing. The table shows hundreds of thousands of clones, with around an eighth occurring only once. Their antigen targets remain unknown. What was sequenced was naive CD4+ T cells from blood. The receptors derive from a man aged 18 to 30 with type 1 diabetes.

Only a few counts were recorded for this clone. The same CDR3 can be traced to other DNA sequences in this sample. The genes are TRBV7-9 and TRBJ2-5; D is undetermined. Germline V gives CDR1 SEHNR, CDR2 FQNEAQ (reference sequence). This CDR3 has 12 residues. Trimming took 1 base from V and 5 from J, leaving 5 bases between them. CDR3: CASSLGLETQYF. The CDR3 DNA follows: TGTGCCAGCAGCTTAGGACTGGAGACCCAGTACTTC.

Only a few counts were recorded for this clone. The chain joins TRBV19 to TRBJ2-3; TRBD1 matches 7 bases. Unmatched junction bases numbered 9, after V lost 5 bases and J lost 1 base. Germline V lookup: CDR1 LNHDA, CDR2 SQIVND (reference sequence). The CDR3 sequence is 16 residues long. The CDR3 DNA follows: TGTGCCAGTAGTCCTCGACAGGGCCCCCGCACAGATACGCAGTATTTT. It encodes CASSPRQGPRTDTQYF.

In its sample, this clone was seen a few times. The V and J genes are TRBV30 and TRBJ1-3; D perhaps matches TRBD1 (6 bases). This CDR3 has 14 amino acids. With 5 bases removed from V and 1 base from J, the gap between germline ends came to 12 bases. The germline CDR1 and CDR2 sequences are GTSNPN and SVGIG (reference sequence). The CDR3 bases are TGTGCCTGGGCCGTAGGGGGTTCTGGAAACACCATATATTTT. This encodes CAWAVGGSGNTIYF.

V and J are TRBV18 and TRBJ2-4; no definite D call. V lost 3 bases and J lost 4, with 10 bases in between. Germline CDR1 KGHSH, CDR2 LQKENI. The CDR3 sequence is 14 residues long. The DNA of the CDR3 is TGTGCCAGCTCACCCGACGTTGGGAAAAACATTCAGTACTTC. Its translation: CASSPDVGKNIQYF.

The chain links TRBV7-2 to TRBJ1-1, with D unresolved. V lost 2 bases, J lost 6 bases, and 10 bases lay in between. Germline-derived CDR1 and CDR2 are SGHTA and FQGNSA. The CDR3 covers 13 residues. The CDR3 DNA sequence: TGTGCCAGCAGCTTAACTGGGTTTGCTGAAGCTTTCTTT. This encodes CASSLTGFAEAFF. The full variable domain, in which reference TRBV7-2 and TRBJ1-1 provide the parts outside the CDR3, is GAGVSQSPSNKVTEKGKDVELRCDPISGHTALYWYRQSLGQGLEFLIYFQGNSAPDKSGLPSDRFSAERTGGSVSTLTIQRTQQEDSAVYLCASSLTGFAEAFFGQGTRLTVV.

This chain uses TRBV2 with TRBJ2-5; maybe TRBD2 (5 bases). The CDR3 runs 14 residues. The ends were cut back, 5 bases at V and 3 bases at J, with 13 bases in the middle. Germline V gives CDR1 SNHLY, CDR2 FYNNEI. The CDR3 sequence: CASSFTRSEETQYF. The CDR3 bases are TGTGCCAGCAGTTTTACTAGGAGCGAAGAGACCCAGTACTTC.

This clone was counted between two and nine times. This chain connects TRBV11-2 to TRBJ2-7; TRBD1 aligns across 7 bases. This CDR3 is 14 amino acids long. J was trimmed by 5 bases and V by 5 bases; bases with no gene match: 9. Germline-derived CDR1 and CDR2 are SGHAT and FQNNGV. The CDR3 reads CASSPNRGRHEQYF. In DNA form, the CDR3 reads TGTGCCAGCAGCCCCAACAGGGGCCGCCACGAGCAGTACTTC.

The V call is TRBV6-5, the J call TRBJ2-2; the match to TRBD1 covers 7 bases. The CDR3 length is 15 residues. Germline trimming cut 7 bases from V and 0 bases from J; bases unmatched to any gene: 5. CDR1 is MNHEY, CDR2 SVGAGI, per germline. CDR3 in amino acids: CASTTGTANTGELFF. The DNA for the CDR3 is TGTGCCAGCACCACCGGGACAGCGAACACCGGGGAGCTGTTTTTT.

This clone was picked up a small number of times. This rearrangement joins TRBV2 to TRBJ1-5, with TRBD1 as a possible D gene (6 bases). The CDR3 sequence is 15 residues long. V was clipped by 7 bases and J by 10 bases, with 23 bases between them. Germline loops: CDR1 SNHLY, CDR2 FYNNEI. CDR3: CASMRTQGSSAPQHF. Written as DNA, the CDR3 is TGTGCCAGCATGAGAACTCAGGGGTCCTCCGCCCCCCAGCATTTT.

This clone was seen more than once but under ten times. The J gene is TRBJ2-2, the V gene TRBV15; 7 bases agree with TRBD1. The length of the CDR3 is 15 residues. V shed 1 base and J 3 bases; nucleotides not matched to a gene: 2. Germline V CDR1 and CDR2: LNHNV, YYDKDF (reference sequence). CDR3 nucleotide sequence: TGTGCCACCAGCAGAGCAGGGGGAGACACCGGGGAGCTGTTTTTT. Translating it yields CATSRAGGDTGELFF.

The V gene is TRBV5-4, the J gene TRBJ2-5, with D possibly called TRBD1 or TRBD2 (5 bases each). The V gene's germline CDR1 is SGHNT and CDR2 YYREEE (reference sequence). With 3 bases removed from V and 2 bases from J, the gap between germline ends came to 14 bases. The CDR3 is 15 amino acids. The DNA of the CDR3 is TGTGCCAGCAGCTGGGACCAAGGATTACAAGAGACCCAGTACTTC. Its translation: CASSWDQGLQETQYF.

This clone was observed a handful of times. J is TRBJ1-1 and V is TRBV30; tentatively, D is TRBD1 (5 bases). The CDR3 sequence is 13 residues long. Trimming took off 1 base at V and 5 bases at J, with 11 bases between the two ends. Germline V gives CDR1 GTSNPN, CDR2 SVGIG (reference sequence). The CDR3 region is CAWSEAGGTEAFF. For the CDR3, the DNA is TGTGCCTGGAGTGAGGCCGGGGGGACTGAAGCTTTCTTT.

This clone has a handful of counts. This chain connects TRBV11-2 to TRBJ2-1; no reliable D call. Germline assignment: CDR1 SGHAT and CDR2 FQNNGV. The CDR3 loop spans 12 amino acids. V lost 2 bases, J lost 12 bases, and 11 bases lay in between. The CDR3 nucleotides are TGTGCCAGCAGCTTAACAGAGACCACGCAGTTCTTC. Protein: CASSLTETTQFF.

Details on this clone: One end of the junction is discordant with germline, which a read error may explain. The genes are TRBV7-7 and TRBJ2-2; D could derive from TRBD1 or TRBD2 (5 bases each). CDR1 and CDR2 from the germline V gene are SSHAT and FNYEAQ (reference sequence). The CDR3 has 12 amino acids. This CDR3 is CASSLGESSLFF. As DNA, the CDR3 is TGTGCTAGCAGCTTGGGGGAGAGCTCGCTGTTTTTT.

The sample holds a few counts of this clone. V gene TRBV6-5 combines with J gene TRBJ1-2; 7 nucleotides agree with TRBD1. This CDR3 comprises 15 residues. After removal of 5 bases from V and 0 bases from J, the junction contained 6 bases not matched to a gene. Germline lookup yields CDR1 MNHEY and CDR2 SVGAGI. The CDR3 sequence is CASSTQGRTNYGYTF. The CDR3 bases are TGTGCCAGCAGTACACAGGGGCGTACTAACTATGGCTACACCTTC.

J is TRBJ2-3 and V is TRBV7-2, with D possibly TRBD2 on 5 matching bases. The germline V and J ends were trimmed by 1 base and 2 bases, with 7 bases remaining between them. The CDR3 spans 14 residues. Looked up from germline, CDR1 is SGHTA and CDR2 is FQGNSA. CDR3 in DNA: TGTGCCAGCAGCTTAGTAGCGAACACAGATACGCAGTATTTT. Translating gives CASSLVANTDTQYF.

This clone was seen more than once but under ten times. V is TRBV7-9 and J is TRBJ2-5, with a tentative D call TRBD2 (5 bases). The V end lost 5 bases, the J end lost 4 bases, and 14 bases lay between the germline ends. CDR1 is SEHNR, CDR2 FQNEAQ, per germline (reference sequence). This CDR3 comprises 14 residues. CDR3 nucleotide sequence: TGTGCCAGCAGCCGGATGGCCGGAGGAGAGACCCAGTACTTC. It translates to CASSRMAGGETQYF.

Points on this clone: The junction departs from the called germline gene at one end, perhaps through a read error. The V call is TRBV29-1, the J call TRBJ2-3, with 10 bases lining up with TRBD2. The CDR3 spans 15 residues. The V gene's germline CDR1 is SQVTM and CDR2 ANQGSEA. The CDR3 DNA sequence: TGCAGCGTCGAAGCGACTAGCGGGCCAACAGATACGCAGTATTTT. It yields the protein CSVEATSGPTDTQYF.

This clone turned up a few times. The CDR3 protein is CASSQLTTDTQYF. The CDR3 coding sequence is TGCGCCAGCAGCCAACTCACCACAGATACGCAGTATTTT. The rearrangement links TRBV4-1 to TRBJ2-3; the D is unclear. The CDR3 is made up of 13 amino acids. Between the trimmed V and J ends, which lost 2 bases and 2 bases, there was a span of 5 bases. Germline V lookup: CDR1 MGHRA, CDR2 YSYEKL.

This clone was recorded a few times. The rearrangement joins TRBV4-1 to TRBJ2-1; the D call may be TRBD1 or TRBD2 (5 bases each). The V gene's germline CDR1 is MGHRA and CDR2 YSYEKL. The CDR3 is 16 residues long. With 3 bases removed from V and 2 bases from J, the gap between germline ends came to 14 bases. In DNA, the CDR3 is TGCGCCAGCAGCCATCCGGGACGTAAGGCCTACAATGAGCAGTTCTTC. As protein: CASSHPGRKAYNEQFF.

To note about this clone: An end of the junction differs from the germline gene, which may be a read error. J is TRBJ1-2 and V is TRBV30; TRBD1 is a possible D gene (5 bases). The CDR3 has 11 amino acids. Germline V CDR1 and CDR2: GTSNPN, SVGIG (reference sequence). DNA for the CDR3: TGTGCCTGGAGTGTGGGCGGCAGGGAAAGGTTC. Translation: CAWSVGGRERF.

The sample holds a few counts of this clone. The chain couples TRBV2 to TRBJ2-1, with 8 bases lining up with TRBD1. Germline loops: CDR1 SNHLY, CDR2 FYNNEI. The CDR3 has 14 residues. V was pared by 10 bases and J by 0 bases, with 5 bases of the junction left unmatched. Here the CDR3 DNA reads TGTGCCACCCGACAGGGGAGCTCCTACAATGAGCAGTTCTTC. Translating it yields CATRQGSSYNEQFF.

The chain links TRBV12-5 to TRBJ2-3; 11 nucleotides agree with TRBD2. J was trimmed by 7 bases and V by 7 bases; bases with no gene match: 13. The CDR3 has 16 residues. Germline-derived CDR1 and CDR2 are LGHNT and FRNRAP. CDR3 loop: CASAITLAGDVNTQYF. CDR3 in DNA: TGTGCTAGTGCCATTACACTAGCGGGAGATGTAAATACGCAGTATTTT.

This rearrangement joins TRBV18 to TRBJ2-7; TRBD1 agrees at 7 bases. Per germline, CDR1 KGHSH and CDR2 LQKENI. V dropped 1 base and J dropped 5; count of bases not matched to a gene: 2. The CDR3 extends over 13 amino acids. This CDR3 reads CASSPQGADEQYF. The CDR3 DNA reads TGTGCCAGCTCACCACAGGGGGCGGACGAGCAGTACTTC.

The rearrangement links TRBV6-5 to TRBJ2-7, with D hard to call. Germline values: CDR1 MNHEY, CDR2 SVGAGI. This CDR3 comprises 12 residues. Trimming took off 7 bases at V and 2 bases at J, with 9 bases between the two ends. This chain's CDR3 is CASTGHTYEQYF. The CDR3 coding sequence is TGTGCCAGCACTGGGCATACCTACGAGCAGTACTTC.

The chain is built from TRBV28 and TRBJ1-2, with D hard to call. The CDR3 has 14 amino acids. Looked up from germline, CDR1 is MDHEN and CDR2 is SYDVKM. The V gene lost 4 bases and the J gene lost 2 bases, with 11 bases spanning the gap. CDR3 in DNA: TGTGCCAGCAGTTACGGGAACAAGAACTATGGCTACACCTTC. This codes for CASSYGNKNYGYTF.

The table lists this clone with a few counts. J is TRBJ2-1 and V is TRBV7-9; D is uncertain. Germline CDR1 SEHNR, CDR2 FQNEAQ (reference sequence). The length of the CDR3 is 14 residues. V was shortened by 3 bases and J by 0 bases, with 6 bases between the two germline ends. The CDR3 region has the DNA TGTGCCAGCAGCTTGTACAGCTCCTACAATGAGCAGTTCTTC. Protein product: CASSLYSSYNEQFF.

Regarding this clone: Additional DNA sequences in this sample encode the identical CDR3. In DNA, the CDR3 is TGCAGCGTTGGGCGTGCGAACACTGAAGCTTTCTTT. Its translation: CSVGRANTEAFF. This chain links TRBV29-1 with TRBJ1-1; D is unclear. This CDR3 contains 12 residues. Looked up from germline, CDR1 is SQVTM and CDR2 is ANQGSEA. V lost 4 bases and J lost 1, with 7 bases in between. Full variable domain (missing parts from reference TRBV29-1 and TRBJ1-1): SAVISQKPSRDICQRGTSLTIQCQVDSQVTMMFWYRQQPGQSLTLIATANQGSEATYESGFVIDKFPISRPNLTFSTLTVSNMSPEDSSIYLCSVGRANTEAFFGQGTRLTVV.

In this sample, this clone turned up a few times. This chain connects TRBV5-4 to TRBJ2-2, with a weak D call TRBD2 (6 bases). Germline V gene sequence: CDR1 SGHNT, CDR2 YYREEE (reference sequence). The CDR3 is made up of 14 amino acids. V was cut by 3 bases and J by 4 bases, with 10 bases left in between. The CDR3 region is CASSSPGVTGELFF. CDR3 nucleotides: TGTGCCAGCAGCTCACCGGGAGTCACCGGGGAGCTGTTTTTT.